The 18 T cell receptor beta chains below were found in one sample sequenced in a study of naive and memory T cell subsets. The beta constant-region primer was an equimolar mix of two oligonucleotides covering TRBC1 and TRBC2. TCRdb ran MiXCR on the UMI-ligation and nested PCR reads and lists one entry per CDR3 protein. The repertoire includes more than 25,000 distinct CDR3 sequences, approximately 12% of them detected once, and under 20% sits in the top ten. Source material: effector memory CD4+ T cells from blood. Subset noted: effector memory, CD45RA- CD27-. The receptors come from a human donor in good health.

This clonotype was counted between two and nine times. The chain couples TRBV7-3 to TRBJ2-2; the D gene is possibly TRBD2 (6 bases). The CDR3 contains 19 residues. Germline CDR1 reads SGHTA; CDR2 reads FQGTGA. The germline V and J ends were trimmed by 1 base and 0 bases, with 18 bases remaining between them. The CDR3 region is CASSLKVRGFSSNTGELFF. The CDR3 nucleotides read TGTGCCAGCAGCTTAAAGGTGCGGGGCTTTTCATCGAACACCGGGGAGCTGTTTTTT.

This clonotype was observed at least ten times. The chain uses TRBV5-1 and TRBJ1-4; D is undetermined. CDR3 length equals 16 residues. The V and J ends lost 1 base and 6 bases respectively, with 16 bases between them. Germline lookup yields CDR1 SGHRS and CDR2 YFSETQ. CDR3 sequence: CASSLSLDGFHEKLFF. The DNA of the CDR3 is TGCGCCAGCAGCTTGTCGCTCGACGGCTTCCATGAAAAACTGTTTTTT.

The CDR3 sequence is CAKSRVRGETQYF. As DNA, the CDR3 is TGTGCCAAGAGTAGGGTCAGAGGGGAGACCCAGTACTTC. The chain is built from TRBV2 and TRBJ2-5; D perhaps matches TRBD2 (5 bases). Germline CDR1 SNHLY, CDR2 FYNNEI. V lost 10 bases, J lost 5 bases, and 17 bases lay in between. The length of the CDR3 is 13 residues.

The rearrangement uses TRBV6-2 or TRBV6-3 and TRBJ2-2; either TRBD1 or TRBD2 may fit D (6 bases each). CDR1 is MNHEY and CDR2 is SVGEGT in the germline V gene. The CDR3 loop spans 13 amino acids. Trimming stripped 6 bases from V and 7 bases from J, with 12 bases between. The CDR3 DNA is TGTGCCAGCAGAGGGGGGCGACACGGGGAGCTGTTTTTT. Its translation is CASRGGRHGELFF.

This clonotype was detected ten times or more. The V call is TRBV20-1, the J call TRBJ2-1, with 8 bases that match TRBD2. From germline, CDR1 is DFQATT and CDR2 SNEGSKA (reference sequence). The CDR3 totals 16 residues. V lost 1 base and J lost 2; bases outside the gene matches: 7. The CDR3 protein is CSARVSGTRTYNEQFF. The CDR3 region has the DNA TGCAGTGCTAGAGTTAGCGGGACTAGGACCTACAATGAGCAGTTCTTC.

The rearrangement joins TRBV12-3 or TRBV12-4 to TRBJ2-3; a weak D match, TRBD2 (6 bases). V was cut by 5 bases and J by 1 base, with 16 bases left in between. The CDR3 runs to 16 residues. The CDR3 coding sequence is TGTGCCAGCAGTACGGGACTCCCAGCACGCACAGATACGCAGTATTTT. It yields the protein CASSTGLPARTDTQYF.

This clonotype was picked up many times. The chain joins TRBV6-2 or TRBV6-3 to TRBJ1-6; maybe TRBD1 (5 bases). V lost 8 bases, J lost 0 bases, and 14 bases lay in between. The CDR3 extends over 16 amino acids. Germline assignment: CDR1 MNHEY and CDR2 SVGEGT. As DNA, the CDR3 is TGTGCCAGCGGGGACGCAGGGAGCTCCTATAATTCACCCCTCCACTTT. This translates into CASGDAGSSYNSPLHF.

This clonotype was counted at least ten times. The chain is built from TRBV20-1 and TRBJ2-3; TRBD2 matches 9 bases. V lost 3 bases to trimming and J lost 1 base; unmatched junction nucleotides: 5. The CDR3 has 15 amino acids. Germline V gene data show CDR1 as DFQATT and CDR2 as SNEGSKA (reference sequence). The CDR3 DNA reads as TGCAGTGCTAGTTCCCTAGCGGGGCGCACAGATACGCAGTATTTT. It encodes CSASSLAGRTDTQYF.

This clonotype turned up a few times. The gene calls are TRBV2 and TRBJ2-5, with D perhaps assigned TRBD1 or TRBD2 (5 bases each). V gave up 1 base and J gave up 5 bases, with 11 bases separating them. The CDR3 extends over 14 amino acids. Germline CDR1 and CDR2: SNHLY and FYNNEI. The CDR3: CASSEGGIGETQYF. CDR3 coding DNA: TGTGCCAGCAGTGAAGGGGGGATCGGGGAGACCCAGTACTTC.

This clonotype came up many times. The rearrangement links TRBV6-2 or TRBV6-3 to TRBJ2-5; D unclear. This CDR3 region has 12 residues. Between the trimmed V and J ends, which lost 0 bases and 5 bases, there was a span of 4 bases. Germline assignment: CDR1 MNHEY and CDR2 SVGEGT. DNA of the CDR3: TGTGCCAGCAGTTACTCAGACGAGACCCAGTACTTC. This sequence encodes CASSYSDETQYF.

This clonotype was observed a few times. The rearrangement links TRBV7-9 to TRBJ1-3, with D hard to call. Per germline, CDR1 SEHNR and CDR2 FQNEAQ (reference sequence). Trimming took 5 bases from V and 0 from J, leaving 11 bases between them. This CDR3 has 15 residues. CDR3 sequence (DNA): TGTGCCAGCAGCCCCTACAGCTCCTCTGGAAACACCATATATTTT. Translated: CASSPYSSSGNTIYF.

The chain links TRBV7-9 to TRBJ2-7; 9 bases agree with TRBD1. CDR1 and CDR2 (germline): SEHNR, FQNEAQ (reference sequence). The CDR3 has 13 amino acids. After removal of 11 bases from V and 3 bases from J, the junction contained 8 bases not matched to a gene. CDR3 loop: CAGQDRGFYEQYF. The CDR3 nucleotides read TGTGCCGGCCAGGACAGGGGATTCTACGAGCAGTACTTC.

The rearrangement uses TRBV20-1 and TRBJ2-1; 8 bases are shared with TRBD2. The CDR3 consists of 13 residues. The germline V gene encodes CDR1 DFQATT and CDR2 SNEGSKA (reference sequence). The junction had 11 bases not matched to a gene; V was cut back by 4 bases and J by 12 bases. CDR3 DNA: TGCAGTGCTACATACCCGGGAGGGCACGGGCAGTTCTTC. Its translation is CSATYPGGHGQFF.

This clonotype was seen many times. The chain links TRBV20-1 to TRBJ2-1, with TRBD1 matching over 7 bases. Germline CDR1 DFQATT, CDR2 SNEGSKA (reference sequence). V was clipped by 6 bases and J by 6 bases; unmatched bases: 17. The CDR3 length is 16 residues. The CDR3 nucleotides are TGCAGTGCAACTCCCCGACAGGGACGCTCGGCCAATGAGCAGTTCTTC. It encodes CSATPRQGRSANEQFF.

This chain uses TRBV19 with TRBJ1-1; D perhaps matches TRBD1 (5 bases). V was trimmed by 6 bases and J by 5 bases, leaving 22 bases between them. This CDR3 comprises 16 residues. Looked up from germline, CDR1 is LNHDA and CDR2 is SQIVND (reference sequence). CDR3 region: CASRWNGAFRGTEAFF. The DNA of the CDR3 is TGTGCCAGTAGGTGGAACGGGGCGTTTAGGGGAACTGAAGCTTTCTTT.

A few counts support this clonotype. The J gene is TRBJ2-3, the V gene TRBV7-2, with 8 bases that match TRBD2. Germline loops: CDR1 SGHTA, CDR2 FQGNSA. The CDR3 length is 15 residues. V lost 5 bases and J lost 1; bases outside the gene matches: 5. The chain's CDR3 is CASSPRRGGTDTQYF. The CDR3 DNA follows: TGTGCCAGCAGCCCGAGGCGGGGGGGCACAGATACGCAGTATTTT.

This clonotype was recorded many times. This chain uses TRBV6-2 or TRBV6-3 with TRBJ2-5; D is perhaps TRBD1 (6 bases). The CDR3 runs to 18 residues. The ends were cut back, 4 bases at V and 1 base at J, with 22 bases in the middle. Per germline, CDR1 MNHEY and CDR2 SVGEGT. The chain's CDR3 is CASSFQDGTRGGQETQYF. The CDR3 DNA reads as TGTGCCAGCAGTTTCCAGGACGGGACACGTGGGGGCCAAGAGACCCAGTACTTC.

This clonotype was seen at least ten times. The rearrangement links TRBV7-2 to TRBJ2-1, with TRBD2 matching 12 bases. Germline CDR1 is SGHTA and CDR2 is FQGNSA. There are 15 residues in the CDR3. The junction had 7 bases not matched to a gene; V was cut back by 1 base and J by 12 bases. The CDR3 nucleotides read TGTGCCAGCAGCTTAGAGGAGACTAGCGGGGGCGGGCAGTTCTTC. Translation: CASSLEETSGGGQFF.